A single sample is the source of the 14 T cell receptor beta chains below, sequenced in a study of shared clonotypes between healthy human individuals. The table came from immunoSEQ multiplex PCR; TCRdb's copy has only in-frame clones and leaves some out. This table holds roughly 2,300,000 clones, around 90% found once. Sequenced sample: naive CD4+ T cells from PBMCs. Subset meaning: CD45RA+ positively selected. The receptors shown here come from a man between 18 and 35 years old in good health. Some clones in this sample may be carry-over from other donors' samples.

The CDR3 DNA follows: TGTGCCAGCAGTGCACAGGGTGATGGCTACACCTTC. Amino acids: CASSAQGDGYTF. The genes are TRBV6-5 and TRBJ1-2; perhaps TRBD1 as D (6 bases). Germline-derived CDR1 and CDR2 are MNHEY and SVGAGI. Trimming removed 5 bases from V and 6 bases from J, with 10 bases in between. CDR3 length equals 12 residues.

The chain employs TRBV2 and TRBJ1-5; 7 bases map to TRBD1. CDR1 SNHLY and CDR2 FYNNEI come from the germline V gene. The length of the CDR3 is 15 residues. The V and J ends lost 6 bases and 6 bases, in that order; junction bases with no gene match: 11. The CDR3 DNA follows: TGTGCCAGCAGCCCGAGTCGAGGGGGCGGTCAGCCCCAGCATTTT. This gives the protein CASSPSRGGGQPQHF. Looking up the rest from reference TRBV2 and TRBJ1-5 gives the full variable domain: EPEVTQTPSHQVTQMGQEVILRCVPISNHLYFYWYRQILGQKVEFLVSFYNNEISEKSEIFDDQFSVERPDGSNFTLKIRSTKLEDSAMYFCASSPSRGGGQPQHFGDGTRLSIL.

This chain connects TRBV2 to TRBJ1-5; tentatively, D is TRBD1 (6 bases). Trimming cost V 5 bases and J 4 bases, with 12 bases left between them. The CDR3 covers 14 residues. Germline CDR1 reads SNHLY; CDR2 reads FYNNEI. This chain's CDR3 is CASSMDRINQPQHF. The DNA of the CDR3 is TGTGCCAGCAGTATGGACAGAATTAATCAGCCCCAGCATTTT.

This chain connects TRBV11-3 to TRBJ2-2; D ambiguous. Germline CDR1 and CDR2: SGHNT and YENEEA. The CDR3 contains 14 residues. V was trimmed by 1 base and J by 6 bases, leaving 9 bases between them. The CDR3 protein is CASSLVADAGELFF. In DNA form, the CDR3 reads TGTGCCAGCAGCTTAGTGGCCGACGCCGGGGAGCTGTTTTTT.

This chain joins TRBV28 and TRBJ2-7, with 7 bases identical to TRBD2. The CDR3 contains 18 residues. From germline, CDR1 is MDHEN and CDR2 SYDVKM. V lost 6 bases and J lost 0; bases outside the gene matches: 17. DNA for the CDR3: TGTGCCAGCAGCCTAGCGCTCTTTCGGCGGGAGAGCTCCTACGAGCAGTACTTC. Translating gives CASSLALFRRESSYEQYF.

The chain combines TRBV6-5 with TRBJ1-2; TRBD1 matches at 8 bases. Losses at the gene ends were 5 bases for V and 8 bases for J; bases not matched to a gene: 7. This CDR3 spans 13 amino acids. Per the germline V gene, CDR1 is MNHEY and CDR2 is SVGAGI. The CDR3 bases are TGTGCCAGCAGTCGGACAGGGATAAGGGGCTACACCTTC. Translation: CASSRTGIRGYTF.

The V and J genes are TRBV27 and TRBJ1-1; tentatively, D is TRBD1 (6 bases). From germline, CDR1 is MNHEY and CDR2 SMNVEV (reference sequence). V gave up 3 bases and J gave up 4 bases, with 15 bases separating them. The CDR3 length is 15 residues. The CDR3 here is CASSFNQGIGTEAFF. The CDR3 coding sequence is TGTGCCAGCAGTTTCAACCAGGGGATAGGCACTGAAGCTTTCTTT.

The chain employs TRBV14 and TRBJ1-3; D possibly corresponds to TRBD1 (5 bases). The V gene lost 1 base and the J gene lost 4 bases, with 8 bases spanning the gap. CDR3 length: 14 residues. Germline V gene sequence: CDR1 SGHDN, CDR2 FVKESK. The CDR3 coding sequence is TGTGCCAGCAGCCAAGCAGGGATGGGAAACACCATATATTTT. As protein: CASSQAGMGNTIYF.

This clone was detected only once. The chain recombines TRBV7-9 with TRBJ2-2, with 7 bases aligning to TRBD1. CDR3 length: 16 residues. CDR1 SEHNR and CDR2 FQNEAQ come from the germline V gene (reference sequence). V was clipped by 5 bases and J by 1 base; unmatched bases: 7. The CDR3 spells CASSPRRDRNTGELFF. CDR3 DNA: TGTGCCAGCAGCCCTCGACGGGACAGGAACACCGGGGAGCTGTTTTTT.

J is TRBJ1-3 and V is TRBV9; D possibly corresponds to TRBD1 (6 bases). The CDR3 sequence is 15 residues long. The ends were cut back, 4 bases at V and 4 bases at J, with 15 bases in the middle. Looked up from germline, CDR1 is SGDLS and CDR2 is YYNGEE. CDR3 residues: CASSISRGAGNTIYF. The CDR3 nucleotides read TGTGCCAGCAGCATTTCGAGGGGGGCGGGAAACACCATATATTTT.

The rearrangement links TRBV9 to TRBJ2-7, with TRBD1 as a possible D gene (6 bases). Germline V CDR1 and CDR2: SGDLS, YYNGEE. The V end lost 2 bases, the J end lost 6 bases, and 27 bases lay between the germline ends. The CDR3 is 18 amino acids. DNA for the CDR3: TGTGCCAGCAGCGTGGGGCCGACAGGTACGGCCGCGTTGGGCGAGCAGTACTTC. It specifies CASSVGPTGTAALGEQYF.

The rearrangement joins TRBV5-8 to TRBJ2-5; a weak D match, TRBD2 (6 bases). The CDR3 has 14 residues. CDR1 is SGHTS and CDR2 is YDEGEE in the germline V gene. V dropped 4 bases and J dropped 5 bases, with 15 bases sitting between them. CDR3: CASSGGTGWETQYF. The CDR3 region has the DNA TGTGCCAGCAGCGGAGGGACTGGGTGGGAGACCCAGTACTTC.

The rearrangement links TRBV28 to TRBJ2-5; D is possibly TRBD2 (5 bases). V lost 7 bases to trimming and J lost 11 bases, with 20 bases between them. CDR1 MDHEN and CDR2 SYDVKM come from the germline V gene. The CDR3 extends over 13 amino acids. The DNA for the CDR3 is TGTGCCAGCACCCCTAGGCCCCTGGGAGAGCAGTACTTC. Amino acid sequence: CASTPRPLGEQYF.

This sequence joins TRBV5-8 and TRBJ2-1, with D hard to call. Trimming took off 9 bases at V and 1 base at J, with 17 bases between the two ends. This CDR3 is 15 amino acids long. CDR1 and CDR2 (germline): SGHTS, YDEGEE. CDR3 amino acids: CATAKRLVSYNEQFF. The CDR3 nucleotides read TGTGCCACCGCTAAGAGGTTAGTTTCCTACAATGAGCAGTTCTTC.